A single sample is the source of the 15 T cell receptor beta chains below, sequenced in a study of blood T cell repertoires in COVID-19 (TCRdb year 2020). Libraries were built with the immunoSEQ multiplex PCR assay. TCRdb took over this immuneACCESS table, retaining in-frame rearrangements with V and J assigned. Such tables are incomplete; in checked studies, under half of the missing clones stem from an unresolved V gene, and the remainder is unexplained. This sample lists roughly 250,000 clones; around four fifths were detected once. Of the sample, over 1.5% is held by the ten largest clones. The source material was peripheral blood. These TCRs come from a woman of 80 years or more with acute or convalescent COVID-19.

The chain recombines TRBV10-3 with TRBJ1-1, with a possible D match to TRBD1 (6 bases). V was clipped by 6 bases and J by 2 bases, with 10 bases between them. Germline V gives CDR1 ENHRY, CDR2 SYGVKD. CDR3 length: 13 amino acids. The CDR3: CAIRQGLNTEAFF. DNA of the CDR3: TGTGCCATCAGGCAGGGGTTAAACACTGAAGCTTTCTTT.

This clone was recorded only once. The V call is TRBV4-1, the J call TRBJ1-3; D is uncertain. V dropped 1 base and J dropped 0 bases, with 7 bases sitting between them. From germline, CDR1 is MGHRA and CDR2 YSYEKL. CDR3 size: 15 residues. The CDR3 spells CASSQVFSSGNTIYF. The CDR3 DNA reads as TGCGCCAGCAGCCAAGTGTTTAGCTCTGGAAACACCATATATTTT.

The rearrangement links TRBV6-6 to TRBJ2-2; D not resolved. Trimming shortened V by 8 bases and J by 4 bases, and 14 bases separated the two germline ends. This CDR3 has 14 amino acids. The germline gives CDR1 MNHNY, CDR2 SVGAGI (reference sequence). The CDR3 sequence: CASRSEPTTGELFF. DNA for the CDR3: TGTGCCAGCCGGTCCGAGCCAACCACCGGGGAGCTGTTTTTT.

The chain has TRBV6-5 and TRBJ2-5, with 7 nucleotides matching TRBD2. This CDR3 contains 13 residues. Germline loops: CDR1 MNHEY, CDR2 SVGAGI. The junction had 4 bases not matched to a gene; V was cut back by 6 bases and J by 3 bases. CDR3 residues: CASRSAGKETQYF. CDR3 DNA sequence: TGTGCCAGCAGATCAGCGGGAAAAGAGACCCAGTACTTC.

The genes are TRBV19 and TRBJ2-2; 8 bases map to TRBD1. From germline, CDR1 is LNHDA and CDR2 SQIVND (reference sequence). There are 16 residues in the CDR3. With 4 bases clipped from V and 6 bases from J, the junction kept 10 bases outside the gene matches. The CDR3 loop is CASSKGRTGSSGELFF. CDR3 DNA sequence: TGTGCCAGTAGTAAAGGTCGGACAGGGTCGTCCGGGGAGCTGTTTTTT.

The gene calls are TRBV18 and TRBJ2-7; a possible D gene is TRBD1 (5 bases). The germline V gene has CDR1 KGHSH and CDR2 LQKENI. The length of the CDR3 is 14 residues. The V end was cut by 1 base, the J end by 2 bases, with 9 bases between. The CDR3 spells CASSPRGRAYEQYF. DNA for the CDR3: TGTGCCAGCTCACCACGGGGCAGGGCCTACGAGCAGTACTTC.

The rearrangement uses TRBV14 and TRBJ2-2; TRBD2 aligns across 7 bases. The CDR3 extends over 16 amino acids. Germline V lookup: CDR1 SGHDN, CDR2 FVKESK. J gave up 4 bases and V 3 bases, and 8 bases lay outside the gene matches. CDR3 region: CASSHSGRGGTGELFF. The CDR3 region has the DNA TGTGCCAGCAGCCACTCAGGGAGGGGCGGCACCGGGGAGCTGTTTTTT. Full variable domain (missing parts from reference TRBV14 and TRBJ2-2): EAGVTQFPSHSVIEKGQTVTLRCDPISGHDNLYWYRRVMGKEIKFLLHFVKESKQDESGMPNNRFLAERTGGTYSTLKVQPAELEDSGVYFCASSHSGRGGTGELFFGEGSRLTVL.

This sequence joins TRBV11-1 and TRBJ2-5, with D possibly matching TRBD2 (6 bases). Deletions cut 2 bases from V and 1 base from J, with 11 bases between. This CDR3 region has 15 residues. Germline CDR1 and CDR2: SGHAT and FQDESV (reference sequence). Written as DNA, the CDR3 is TGTGCCAGCAGCTTACCGGGGGTACTCCAAGAGACCCAGTACTTC. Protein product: CASSLPGVLQETQYF. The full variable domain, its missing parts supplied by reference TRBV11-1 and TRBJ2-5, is EAEVAQSPRYKITEKSQAVAFWCDPISGHATLYWYRQILGQGPELLVQFQDESVVDDSQLPKDRFSAERLKGVDSTLKIQPAELGDSAMYLCASSLPGVLQETQYFGPGTRLLVL.

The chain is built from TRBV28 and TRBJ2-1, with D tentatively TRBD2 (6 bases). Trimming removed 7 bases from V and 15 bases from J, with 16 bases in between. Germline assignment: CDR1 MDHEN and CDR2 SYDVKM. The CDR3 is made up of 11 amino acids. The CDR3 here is CASNLGGRPFF. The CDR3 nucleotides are TGTGCCAGCAACCTGGGGGGTAGGCCGTTCTTC.

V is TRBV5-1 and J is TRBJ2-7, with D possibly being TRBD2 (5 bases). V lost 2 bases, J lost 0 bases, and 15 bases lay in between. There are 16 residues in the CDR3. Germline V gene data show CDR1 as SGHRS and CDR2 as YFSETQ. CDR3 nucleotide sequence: TGCGCCAGCAGCTTTTCGCGGGCAGGCTTCTCCTACGAGCAGTACTTC. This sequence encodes CASSFSRAGFSYEQYF. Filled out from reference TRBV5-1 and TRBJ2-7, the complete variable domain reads KAGVTQTPRYLIKTRGQQVTLSCSPISGHRSVSWYQQTPGQGLQFLFEYFSETQRNKGNFPGRFSGRQFSNSRSEMNVSTLELGDSALYLCASSFSRAGFSYEQYFGPGTRLTVT.

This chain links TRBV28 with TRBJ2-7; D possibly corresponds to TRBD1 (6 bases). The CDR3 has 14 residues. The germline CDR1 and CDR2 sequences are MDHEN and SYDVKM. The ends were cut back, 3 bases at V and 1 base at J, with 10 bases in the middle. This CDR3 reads CASSLYRDSYEQYF. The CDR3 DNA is TGTGCCAGCAGTTTGTACAGGGATTCCTACGAGCAGTACTTC.

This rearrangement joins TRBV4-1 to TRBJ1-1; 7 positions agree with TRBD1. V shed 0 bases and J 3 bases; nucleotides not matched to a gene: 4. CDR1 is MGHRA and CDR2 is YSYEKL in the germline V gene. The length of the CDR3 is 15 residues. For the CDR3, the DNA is TGCGCCAGCAGCCAAGAGAGGGGGCGAGACACTGAAGCTTTCTTT. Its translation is CASSQERGRDTEAFF.

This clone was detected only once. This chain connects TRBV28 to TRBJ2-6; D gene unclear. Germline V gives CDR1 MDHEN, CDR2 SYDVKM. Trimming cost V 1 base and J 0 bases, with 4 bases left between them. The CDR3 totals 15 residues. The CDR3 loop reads CASSLFSSGANVLTF. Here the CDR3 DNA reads TGTGCCAGCAGTTTATTCTCCTCTGGGGCCAACGTCCTGACTTTC.

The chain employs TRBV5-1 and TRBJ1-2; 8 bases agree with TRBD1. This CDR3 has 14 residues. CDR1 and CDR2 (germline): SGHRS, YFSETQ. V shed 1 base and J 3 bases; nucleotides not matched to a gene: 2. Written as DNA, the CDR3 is TGCGCCAGCAGCTTGTCGACAGGGGACTATGGCTACACCTTC. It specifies CASSLSTGDYGYTF.

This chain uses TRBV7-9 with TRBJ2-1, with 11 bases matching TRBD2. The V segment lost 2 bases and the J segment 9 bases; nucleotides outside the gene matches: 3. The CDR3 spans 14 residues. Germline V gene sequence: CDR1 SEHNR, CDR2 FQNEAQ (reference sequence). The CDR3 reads CASSLMGTSGEQFF. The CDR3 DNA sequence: TGTGCCAGCAGCTTAATGGGGACTAGCGGTGAGCAGTTCTTC.